The rows below give T cell receptor beta chains drawn from one sample of a study of cytomegalovirus exposure and HLA in healthy donors. Repertoires were generated with immunoSEQ multiplex PCR, while TCRdb's copy carries only in-frame clones and drops some. Of around 140,000 clones listed, over 70% were seen once; the top ten hold about 4.3%. The sequenced sample was PBMCs. The receptors originated from a man aged 40-55 years in good health and CMV-seronegative. The CDR3 runs from the conserved cysteine through the conserved F or W. A D gene is named only where the DNA matches it firmly. Clone size is given for some rows only: seen once, a few or many times, or a class if the clone is expanded.

CDR3aa	CDR3nt	v_gene	j_gene	abundance	d_gene
CATSKRAGGNQETQYF	TGTGCCACCAGCAAACGAGCGGGGGGGAACCAAGAGACCCAGTACTTC	TRBV15	TRBJ2-5	.	TRBD2
CASSQDGAETQYF	TGTGCCAGCAGCCAAGATGGGGCGGAGACCCAGTACTTC	TRBV4-2	TRBJ2-5	few	.
CASSLEGDREAFF	TGCGCCAGCAGCTTGGAAGGGGACAGGGAAGCTTTCTTT	TRBV5-1	TRBJ1-1	.	TRBD1
CASSLAQISYNEQFF	TGTGCCAGCAGCTTGGCACAGATCTCCTACAATGAGCAGTTCTTC	TRBV11-2	TRBJ2-1	.	.
CASSSGRGESGQPQHF	TGTGCCAGTAGTTCCGGGCGGGGCGAATCTGGCCAGCCCCAGCATTTT	TRBV19	TRBJ1-5	once	.
CASSSGTGRGYGYTF	TGTGCCAGCAGCTCCGGGACAGGGAGGGGCTATGGCTACACCTTC	TRBV5-8	TRBJ1-2	.	TRBD1
CASSFRTGGFYEQYF	TGTGCCAGCAGTTTTCGGACAGGGGGGTTTTACGAGCAGTACTTC	TRBV27	TRBJ2-7	.	TRBD1
CASSQDPAGASTDTQYF	TGCGCCAGCAGCCAAGATCCCGCAGGGGCTAGCACAGATACGCAGTATTTT	TRBV4-1	TRBJ2-3	.	.
CASGDRAPPYGYTF	TGTGCCAGTGGGGACAGGGCTCCTCCCTATGGCTACACCTTC	TRBV19	TRBJ1-2	.	TRBD1
CASSSSGQASQPQHF	TGTGCCAGCAGCTCTTCGGGACAGGCGTCTCAACCCCAGCATTTT	TRBV7-2	TRBJ1-5	.	TRBD1
CASSSDSQNGYTF	TGTGCCAGCAGTTCCGACAGTCAGAATGGCTACACCTTC	TRBV7-9	TRBJ1-2	.	.
CASSQRIAVAVGTKNIQYF	TGCGCCAGCAGCCAGAGGATCGCCGTTGCGGTCGGGACCAAAAACATTCAGTACTTC	TRBV4-1	TRBJ2-4	.	.
CASSPQTGRSYNSPLHF	TGTGCCAGCTCACCGCAGACAGGTCGATCCTATAATTCACCCCTCCACTTT	TRBV18	TRBJ1-6	.	.
CASSYIGRAAGSEQFF	TGTGCCAGCAGTTACATCGGCAGGGCCGCTGGCAGTGAGCAGTTCTTC	TRBV6-5	TRBJ2-1	.	.
CASKGQELSGNTIYF	TGTGCCAGCAAGGGGCAAGAACTCTCTGGAAACACCATATATTTT	TRBV21-1	TRBJ1-3	.	.
CASSTGPAYEQYF	TGTGCCAGCAGTACTGGGCCAGCCTACGAGCAGTACTTC	TRBV6-5	TRBJ2-7	.	.
CASSDSSSGANVLTF	TGTGCCAGCAGTGACTCTAGCTCTGGGGCCAACGTCCTGACTTTC	TRBV6-4	TRBJ2-6	many	.
CSVATRRQVGELFF	TGCAGCGTTGCTACTAGACGACAGGTCGGGGAGCTGTTTTTT	TRBV29-1	TRBJ2-2	.	.
CASSLIPPSRASGELFF	TGCGCCAGCAGCTTGATTCCCCCAAGCAGGGCGAGCGGGGAGCTGTTTTTT	TRBV5-1	TRBJ2-2	.	.
CASSLSGLAGFYEQYF	TGTGCCAGCAGTTTATCCGGACTAGCGGGGTTCTACGAGCAGTACTTC	TRBV27	TRBJ2-7	.	TRBD2
CASSLALLAGALRNNEQFF	TGTGCCAGCAGCTTGGCCTTACTAGCGGGGGCCCTGAGGAACAATGAGCAGTTCTTC	TRBV5-8	TRBJ2-1	.	TRBD2
CAIARSGAGYEQYF	TGTGCCATCGCACGTTCAGGGGCAGGCTACGAGCAGTACTTC	TRBV28	TRBJ2-7	.	.
CASSTEPWKGRAYEQYF	TGTGCCAGCAGCACCGAGCCCTGGAAGGGGAGGGCCTACGAGCAGTACTTC	TRBV7-2	TRBJ2-7	.	TRBD2
CASSPIGWDSGEKLFF	TGTGCCAGCAGTCCCATAGGATGGGACAGTGGTGAAAAACTGTTTTTT	TRBV28	TRBJ1-4	.	TRBD1
CAWRDRGWVTQYF	TGTGCCTGGAGAGACAGGGGGTGGGTGACCCAGTACTTC	TRBV30	TRBJ2-5	.	TRBD1
CAWAHRGTGNTIYF	TGTGCCTGGGCCCATAGGGGGACTGGAAACACCATATATTTT	TRBV30	TRBJ1-3	.	.
CASSLSVLRQGGNQPQHF	TGTGCCAGCAGCTTATCGGTCCTGAGACAGGGGGGCAATCAGCCCCAGCATTTT	TRBV28	TRBJ1-5	.	TRBD1
CASSPTGDVRVTEAFF	TGTGCCAGCTCACCGACAGGGGACGTACGTGTGACTGAAGCTTTCTTT	TRBV18	TRBJ1-1	.	TRBD1
CASSQTLTAGVNEQYF	TGTGCCAGCAGCCAAACCCTAACCGCGGGCGTCAACGAGCAGTACTTC	TRBV4-2	TRBJ2-7	once	.
CASEFQGARGYTF	TGTGCCAGCGAGTTTCAGGGGGCGCGTGGCTACACCTTC	TRBV5-5	TRBJ1-2	.	TRBD1
CASSILTGNTEAFF	TGTGCCAGTAGTATCTTGACGGGGAACACTGAAGCTTTCTTT	TRBV19	TRBJ1-1	.	.
CASSKQGILYEQYF	TGTGCCAGCAGTAAACAGGGAATCCTCTACGAGCAGTACTTC	TRBV6-1	TRBJ2-7	.	.
CASRGRAGLNTEAFF	TGTGCCAGCAGGGGTAGGGCGGGTCTGAACACTGAAGCTTTCTTT	TRBV27	TRBJ1-1	.	.
CASTTTGGLEQYF	TGTGCCAGTACCACGACGGGAGGCTTGGAGCAGTACTTC	TRBV19	TRBJ2-7	.	TRBD2
CASNPDRDRGYTF	TGTGCCAGCAACCCGGACAGGGATCGCGGCTACACCTTC	TRBV6-5	TRBJ1-2	.	TRBD1
CASSPPGQGYTEAFF	TGCGCCAGCAGCCCACCGGGACAGGGATACACTGAAGCTTTCTTT	TRBV4-1	TRBJ1-1	.	TRBD1
CASSLALPGRTEAFF	TGTGCCAGCAGCTTAGCGCTGCCAGGGAGGACTGAAGCTTTCTTT	TRBV7-2	TRBJ1-1	.	.
CASRLPGTSHEQYF	TGTGCCAGCAGACTTCCCGGGACTAGCCACGAGCAGTACTTC	TRBV28	TRBJ2-7	.	TRBD2
CASSQEHIGIQETQYF	TGCGCCAGCAGCCAAGAGCACATCGGGATCCAAGAGACCCAGTACTTC	TRBV4-3	TRBJ2-5	.	.
CASTGADQPQHF	TGTGCCAGTACAGGGGCTGATCAGCCCCAGCATTTT	TRBV19	TRBJ1-5	.	.
CASSTYTGTEENTIYF	TGTGCCAGCAGCACCTACACCGGGACTGAGGAAAACACCATATATTTT	TRBV7-4	TRBJ1-3	.	.
CASSYQSGTTNTGELFF	TGTGCCAGCAGCTACCAATCCGGGACAACGAACACCGGGGAGCTGTTTTTT	TRBV7-3	TRBJ2-2	.	.
CAWSHRANEQFF	TGTGCCTGGAGTCACAGGGCGAATGAGCAGTTCTTC	TRBV30	TRBJ2-1	.	.
CASSARRNEKLFF	TGCGCCAGCAGCGCCCGGAGAAATGAAAAACTGTTTTTT	TRBV4-3	TRBJ1-4	.	.
CASSPRQGMTNTGELFF	TGTGCCAGCAGCCCACGACAGGGGATGACGAACACCGGGGAGCTGTTTTTT	TRBV7-8	TRBJ2-2	.	TRBD1
CASSRSYNEQFF	TGTGCCAGCAGCCGCTCCTACAATGAGCAGTTCTTC	TRBV5-8	TRBJ2-1	.	.
CASNIRGGWARDTQYF	TGTGCCAGCAACATTAGGGGGGGCTGGGCACGAGATACGCAGTATTTT	TRBV5-6	TRBJ2-3	.	.
CASRAREYYEQYF	TGCGCCAGCAGAGCCCGTGAGTACTACGAGCAGTACTTC	TRBV10-2	TRBJ2-7	.	.
CASSGDRDYEQYF	TGTGCCAGTAGTGGGGACAGGGACTACGAGCAGTACTTC	TRBV19	TRBJ2-7	.	TRBD1
CASSRWTGPNSPLHF	TGTGCCAGCAGTAGGTGGACAGGGCCTAATTCACCCCTCCACTTT	TRBV27	TRBJ1-6	.	TRBD1
CASKVTGTNTEAFF	TGCGCCAGCAAAGTGACAGGGACGAACACTGAAGCTTTCTTT	TRBV5-1	TRBJ1-1	.	TRBD1
CASSIEAGRDSPLHF	TGTGCCAGTAGTATTGAGGCGGGACGAGATTCACCCCTCCACTTT	TRBV19	TRBJ1-6	.	.
CAISVDNYEQYF	TGTGCCATCAGTGTAGACAACTACGAGCAGTACTTC	TRBV10-3	TRBJ2-7	.	.
CASSPTGSAPGDEQFF	TGTGCCAGCAGCCCTACAGGGAGCGCCCCCGGGGATGAGCAGTTCTTC	TRBV5-4	TRBJ2-1	.	.
CASSVWDSNEQYF	TGTGCCAGCAGCGTTTGGGACAGCAACGAGCAGTACTTC	TRBV9	TRBJ2-7	once	TRBD1
CASGLGTNSRYEQYF	TGTGCTAGTGGTTTGGGGACTAACTCCCGCTACGAGCAGTACTTC	TRBV12-5	TRBJ2-7	.	.
CAIRTGANTGELFF	TGTGCCATCAGGACAGGGGCGAACACCGGGGAGCTGTTTTTT	TRBV10-3	TRBJ2-2	.	TRBD1
CASREGVMKTEAFF	TGTGCCAGTAGGGAGGGCGTTATGAAGACTGAAGCTTTCTTT	TRBV19	TRBJ1-1	.	.
CATDRVGTEAFF	TGTGCCACAGACAGGGTTGGCACTGAAGCTTTCTTT	TRBV19	TRBJ1-1	.	TRBD1